This T cell receptor (beta chain) was sequenced for a study of shared clonotypes between healthy human individuals. Repertoires were generated with immunoSEQ multiplex PCR, while TCRdb's copy carries only in-frame clones and drops some. The sample includes hundreds of thousands of clones, about 96% of them seen just once. V shed 3 bases and J shed 0 bases, with 11 bases lying between them. The CDR3 spans 14 residues. CDR1 is GTSNPN, CDR2 SVGIG, per germline (reference sequence). The sample was naive CD4+ T cells sorted from blood. Subset specified: CD45RA+ positively selected. The origin of this receptor is a woman aged 25-40 years in good health. The rearrangement links TRBV30 to TRBJ1-2; D is unresolved. CDR3 bases: TGTGCCTGGAGAGACGGGCGAGCTAACTATGGCTACACCTTC. Translated: CAWRDGRANYGYTF.